The next 9 T cell receptor beta chains were all read from a single sample in a study of human T cells and chemical hapten exposure. The time point: patch test 1, 2 weeks after DPC sensitization. Regarding treatment: therapeutic diphenylcyclopropenone sensitization with weekly scalp DPC. Each CDR3 protein is one row after TCRdb ran MiXCR on the RACE reads. Of a few hundred thousand distinct CDR3 sequences in the sample, more than 4.5% were seen once. This specimen consisted of whole blood, obtained in connection with sensitization to the hapten diphenylcyclopropenone (DPC). Receptor source: a woman aged 50 to 60 with alopecia areata. Some clones in this sample may be carry-over from other donors' samples.

This sequence joins TRBV12-3 or TRBV12-4 and TRBJ1-2; the D is unclear. This CDR3 spans 16 amino acids. V was shortened by 0 bases and J by 6 bases, with 17 bases between the two germline ends. CDR3 sequence reads: CASSLAHGSTGDGYTF. The DNA for the CDR3 is TGTGCCAGCAGTTTAGCGCACGGGTCCACGGGCGATGGCTACACCTTC.

This clonotype was detected only a few times. V is TRBV24-1 and J is TRBJ1-5; 9 bases line up with TRBD1. The junction had 1 base not matched to a gene; V was cut back by 9 bases and J by 5 bases. The CDR3 sequence is 12 residues long. From germline, CDR1 is KGHDR and CDR2 SFDVKD. Here the CDR3 reads CATGDRDQPQHF. Here the CDR3 DNA reads TGTGCCACCGGGGACAGGGATCAGCCCCAGCATTTT.

This clonotype was detected only a few times. The chain links TRBV5-4 to TRBJ2-4; no clear D. Germline values: CDR1 SGHNT, CDR2 YYREEE (reference sequence). CDR3 length: 15 residues. V was clipped by 2 bases and J by 1 base, with 10 bases between them. The CDR3 DNA reads TGTGCCAGCAGCTTTGCAGGACCTGCCAAAAACATTCAGTACTTC. Translating gives CASSFAGPAKNIQYF. The full variable domain, completed using reference TRBV5-4 and TRBJ2-4, is ETGVTQSPTHLIKTRGQQVTLRCSSQSGHNTVSWYQQALGQGPQFIFQYYREEENGRGNFPPRFSGLQFPNYSSELNVNALELDDSALYLCASSFAGPAKNIQYFGAGTRLSVL.

The sample holds many counts of this clonotype. This chain connects TRBV6-6 to TRBJ1-1, with D unresolved. Germline CDR1 MNHNY, CDR2 SVGAGI (reference sequence). This CDR3 region has 15 residues. V lost 2 bases and J 5 bases, leaving 15 bases between the germline ends. The CDR3 loop is CASSYEVPRGTEAFF. In DNA, the CDR3 is TGTGCCAGCAGTTACGAGGTACCCCGAGGGACTGAAGCTTTCTTT.

This clonotype was counted at least ten times. CDR3 bases: TGTGCCAGCGGGGGAATAGCCAAAAACATTCAGTACTTC. It encodes CASGGIAKNIQYF. The V gene is TRBV2, the J gene TRBJ2-4; D possibly uses TRBD1 or TRBD2 (5 bases each). Germline V gives CDR1 SNHLY, CDR2 FYNNEI. V was trimmed by 8 bases and J by 0 bases, leaving 8 bases between them. This CDR3 spans 13 amino acids.

This clonotype was picked up a small number of times. The V gene is TRBV10-2, the J gene TRBJ2-3; 8 bases line up with TRBD2. The V gene end was trimmed by 2 bases and the J gene end by 6 bases; junction bases not matched to a gene: 10. This CDR3 contains 16 residues. Per germline, CDR1 WSHSY and CDR2 SAAADI. As DNA, the CDR3 is TGCGCCAGCAGTGAGACGGCGGGGGGCCCTCAGGATACGCAGTATTTT. This sequence encodes CASSETAGGPQDTQYF.

J is TRBJ2-3 and V is TRBV2; 12 nucleotides align to TRBD1. V trimming: 3 bases; J trimming: 14 bases; junction bases outside the gene matches: 9. The CDR3 runs to 14 residues. Germline V gene lookup returns CDR1 SNHLY and CDR2 FYNNEI. CDR3 in DNA: TGTGCCAGCAGTGACGAGGGACAGGGGGCAATCCGGTATTTT. Residues: CASSDEGQGAIRYF.

This clonotype was seen at least ten times. Here the CDR3 reads CASSFGGAFEAFF. DNA for the CDR3: TGTGCCAGCAGTTTCGGGGGCGCGTTTGAAGCTTTCTTT. This chain links TRBV12-3 or TRBV12-4 with TRBJ1-1; possible D gene TRBD1, 6 bases. Trimming pared 3 bases from V and 7 bases from J, leaving 12 bases between. CDR3 size: 13 residues.

This clonotype occurred many times. The rearrangement joins TRBV6-6 to TRBJ1-1; D might be TRBD1 (5 bases). CDR1 is MNHNY, CDR2 SVGAGI, per germline (reference sequence). With 2 bases removed from V and 1 base from J, the gap between germline ends came to 5 bases. The CDR3 is made up of 13 amino acids. CDR3 sequence reads: CASSYRGNTEAFF. The CDR3 DNA follows: TGTGCCAGCAGTTACAGGGGGAACACTGAAGCTTTCTTT.